This T cell receptor beta chain was recovered during a study of human T cells and chemical hapten exposure. Overall study results and limits: High-frequency TCRs, those above 1 in 1000, stayed the same after DPC sensitization.

Before extraction, the whole blood was not fractionated, and total RNA was taken from it. Per the germline V gene, CDR1 is GTSNPN and CDR2 is SVGIG (reference sequence). V lost 0 bases to trimming and J lost 5 bases, with 11 bases between them. CDR3 length: 14 residues. Individual cDNA molecules had unique molecular identifiers attached to them by the library. Via MiXCR, TCRdb re-called the reads, giving one row per CDR3 protein. The sample carries fewer than 150,000 distinct CDR3 sequences, more than 8.5% recorded once. This clonotype was recorded at least ten times. Its antigen remains unidentified. This clonotype was obtained from a human donor in good health. Some clones in this sample may be carry-over from other donors' samples. This chain connects TRBV30 to TRBJ2-1, with D uncertain. Source material: whole blood. The CDR3 DNA follows: TGTGCCTGGAGTGTACTACCAACAGACAATGAGCAGTTCTTC. The encoded protein is CAWSVLPTDNEQFF. The full variable domain, completed using reference TRBV30 and TRBJ2-1, is SQTIHQWPATLVQPVGSPLSLECTVEGTSNPNLYWYRQAAGRGLQLLFYSVGIGQISSEVPQNLSASRPQDRQFILSSKKLLLSDSGFYLCAWSVLPTDNEQFFGPGTRLTVL.